The 13 T cell receptor beta chains given below trace back to one sample, sequenced in a study of somatic mutations in cytotoxic T cells in rheumatoid arthritis. Clones were sequenced by immunoSEQ multiplex PCR, and TCRdb holds only the in-frame ones, with some missing. This sample carries a few thousand clones, 83% of them seen once, and the ten largest clones take approximately 13%. Sample: CD8+ T cells sorted from blood. These receptor sequences come from a woman aged 45 to 65 with rheumatoid arthritis.

This clone has only a few counts. The CDR3 DNA sequence: TGTGCCAGCAGCTTGGAGGGGGCGGTCCACTACAATGAGCAGTTCTTC. As protein: CASSLEGAVHYNEQFF. The chain combines TRBV7-9 with TRBJ2-1; TRBD1 is a possible D gene (7 bases). This CDR3 has 16 amino acids. V was pared by 3 bases and J by 3 bases, with 15 bases between. Per germline, CDR1 SEHNR and CDR2 FQNEAQ (reference sequence).

This chain joins TRBV14 and TRBJ2-7; TRBD1 matches 10 bases. The junction had 8 bases not matched to a gene; V was cut back by 4 bases and J by 5 bases. Germline V gives CDR1 SGHDN, CDR2 FVKESK. The CDR3 length is 15 residues. CDR3 nucleotide sequence: TGTGCCAGCAGCCGAAAGGGGACAGGGGTTAACGAGCAGTACTTC. Amino acids: CASSRKGTGVNEQYF.

The table lists this clone with a count of one. The rearrangement uses TRBV29-1 and TRBJ2-4; TRBD1 agrees at 7 bases. This CDR3 contains 12 residues. Germline CDR1 and CDR2: SQVTM and ANQGSEA. The V and J ends lost 4 bases and 7 bases, in that order; junction bases with no gene match: 4. In DNA form, the CDR3 reads TGCAGCGTTGTCGAACAGGGGAACATTCAGTACTTC. Protein sequence: CSVVEQGNIQYF.

The rearrangement joins TRBV6-5 to TRBJ2-7; 7 bases are shared with TRBD2. J gave up 6 bases and V 0 bases, and 11 bases lay outside the gene matches. This CDR3 contains 16 residues. Germline V lookup: CDR1 MNHEY, CDR2 SVGAGI. The CDR3 region has the DNA TGTGCCAGCAGTTACTCGGCCCCTGGGGGGGGAGGCGAGCAGTACTTC. This codes for CASSYSAPGGGGEQYF.

There are a few counts of this clone. The rearrangement links TRBV28 to TRBJ2-2; D may be TRBD1 (6 bases). Germline lookup yields CDR1 MDHEN and CDR2 SYDVKM. Trimming left V 2 bases short and J 1 base short, with 8 bases between. The CDR3 loop spans 15 amino acids. The CDR3 sequence: CASSLRTENTGELFF. The CDR3 DNA sequence: TGTGCCAGCAGTTTAAGGACAGAGAACACCGGGGAGCTGTTTTTT.

This chain links TRBV14 with TRBJ1-3, with TRBD1 identical over 9 bases. The trim removed 0 bases at V and 0 bases at J, leaving 6 bases unmatched. In germline, CDR1 is SGHDN, CDR2 FVKESK. This CDR3 comprises 18 residues. The DNA for the CDR3 is TGTGCCAGCAGCCAAGATTGGGGACAGGGACTCTCTGGAAACACCATATATTTT. Its protein product is CASSQDWGQGLSGNTIYF. The variable domain in full, with the rest retrieved from reference TRBV14 and TRBJ1-3, is EAGVTQFPSHSVIEKGQTVTLRCDPISGHDNLYWYRRVMGKEIKFLLHFVKESKQDESGMPNNRFLAERTGGTYSTLKVQPAELEDSGVYFCASSQDWGQGLSGNTIYFGEGSWLTVV.

This chain uses TRBV5-6 with TRBJ2-3; 12 bases align to TRBD2. Germline values: CDR1 SGHDT, CDR2 YYEEEE. V lost 4 bases, J lost 2 bases, and 5 bases stayed unmatched. This CDR3 spans 16 amino acids. This chain's CDR3 is CASSGGLAGTTDTQYF. For the CDR3, the DNA is TGTGCCAGCAGCGGGGGACTAGCGGGCACCACAGATACGCAGTATTTT.

The chain combines TRBV28 with TRBJ2-1; 7 nucleotides match TRBD2. CDR1 is MDHEN, CDR2 SYDVKM, per germline. This CDR3 is built from 15 residues. V dropped 8 bases and J dropped 7; count of bases not matched to a gene: 14. The CDR3 sequence: CASDLGLPGGNEQFF. The CDR3 DNA sequence: TGTGCCAGCGACTTGGGACTACCCGGGGGGAATGAGCAGTTCTTC.

The chain employs TRBV29-1 and TRBJ2-1; D unresolved. V lost 3 bases and J 7 bases, leaving 22 bases between the germline ends. Per germline, CDR1 SQVTM and CDR2 ANQGSEA. The CDR3 contains 16 residues. The CDR3 DNA reads as TGCAGCGTTGAGCATGAAGTCTTTTCCGCGAGGAATGAGCAGTTCTTC. It yields the protein CSVEHEVFSARNEQFF.

The chain recombines TRBV28 with TRBJ2-5, with D possibly matching TRBD2 (5 bases). CDR3 size: 13 residues. Trimming left V 2 bases short and J 5 bases short, with 9 bases between. Per germline, CDR1 MDHEN and CDR2 SYDVKM. CDR3 coding DNA: TGTGCCAGCAGTTTAATCCGCGGGGAGACCCAGTACTTC. This sequence encodes CASSLIRGETQYF.

The genes are TRBV6-5 and TRBJ2-5, with D uncertain. V was clipped by 0 bases and J by 3 bases, with 11 bases between them. The CDR3 runs to 15 residues. Per the germline V gene, CDR1 is MNHEY and CDR2 is SVGAGI. The CDR3 loop is CASSYSWNREETQYF. CDR3 coding DNA: TGTGCCAGCAGTTACTCGTGGAACCGGGAAGAGACCCAGTACTTC.

The chain has TRBV27 and TRBJ2-2, with 9 bases matching TRBD1. CDR1 and CDR2 (germline): MNHEY, SMNVEV (reference sequence). The CDR3 is 15 amino acids. Trimming cost V 4 bases and J 5 bases; bases outside gene matches: 5. CDR3 protein: CASSSGQGETGELFF. CDR3 sequence (DNA): TGTGCCAGCAGTTCGGGACAGGGAGAAACCGGGGAGCTGTTTTTT.

This chain links TRBV6-5 with TRBJ2-7; 12 nucleotides line up with TRBD2. From germline, CDR1 is MNHEY and CDR2 SVGAGI. The CDR3 loop spans 15 amino acids. V was pared by 4 bases and J by 6 bases, with 7 bases of the junction left unmatched. The CDR3 DNA is TGTGCCAGCAGTTTGACCGGGACTAGCGGGTCCGAGCAGTACTTC. It specifies CASSLTGTSGSEQYF.